The 16 T cell receptor beta chains below were found in one sample sequenced in a study of radiation and T cells in renal cell carcinoma. Measured with immunoSEQ multiplex PCR; TCRdb has only the in-frame clones, and not every one. The sample consists of around 99,000 clones, around 84% of them appearing once. Specified time point: blood 4 weeks post-SBRT, at nephrectomy. Treatment noted: 15 Gy SBRT to primary tumor, nephrectomy 4 weeks later. This material consisted of blood, taken from a patient whose treatment included radiotherapy and nephrectomy. These receptors were obtained from a man aged 55 to 69 with renal cell carcinoma.

The chain employs TRBV7-9 and TRBJ2-1, with TRBD2 matching 9 bases. Trimming at V came to 1 base and at J to 6 bases, leaving 4 bases not matched to a gene. The CDR3 covers 15 residues. Germline lookup yields CDR1 SEHNR and CDR2 FQNEAQ (reference sequence). Here the CDR3 reads CASSLVTSGSNEQFF. For the CDR3, the DNA is TGTGCCAGCAGCTTAGTAACTAGCGGGTCCAATGAGCAGTTCTTC.

This clone was detected only once. The chain uses TRBV5-1 and TRBJ2-7; TRBD2 aligns across 11 bases. The germline gives CDR1 SGHRS, CDR2 YFSETQ. The CDR3 loop spans 16 amino acids. V gave up 0 bases and J gave up 2 bases; unmatched junction bases: 4. The CDR3 spells CASSLDLSGRAYEQYF. The CDR3 region has the DNA TGCGCCAGCAGCTTGGACCTTAGCGGGAGGGCCTACGAGCAGTACTTC. The entire variable domain, with the rest obtained from reference TRBV5-1 and TRBJ2-7, is as follows: KAGVTQTPRYLIKTRGQQVTLSCSPISGHRSVSWYQQTPGQGLQFLFEYFSETQRNKGNFPGRFSGRQFSNSRSEMNVSTLELGDSALYLCASSLDLSGRAYEQYFGPGTRLTVT.

The chain recombines TRBV29-1 with TRBJ2-4; D possibly corresponds to TRBD2 (6 bases). The germline V gene encodes CDR1 SQVTM and CDR2 ANQGSEA. V dropped 6 bases and J dropped 5 bases, with 23 bases sitting between them. This CDR3 spans 16 amino acids. CDR3 region: CSVPGLRETGENIQYF. The CDR3 DNA reads TGCAGCGTCCCAGGACTTCGGGAGACGGGGGAAAACATTCAGTACTTC.

The rearrangement joins TRBV27 to TRBJ1-2; TRBD1 is a possible D gene (6 bases). The CDR3 runs to 11 residues. Germline lookup yields CDR1 MNHEY and CDR2 SMNVEV (reference sequence). Between the trimmed V and J ends, which lost 7 bases and 6 bases, there was a span of 9 bases. Here the CDR3 reads CASTGGHGYTF. The CDR3 DNA sequence: TGTGCCAGCACTGGGGGGCATGGCTACACCTTC.

J is TRBJ1-1 and V is TRBV5-1; TRBD1 matches at 11 bases. CDR3 length equals 19 residues. Germline V gene data show CDR1 as SGHRS and CDR2 as YFSETQ. V shed 3 bases, J shed 4 bases, and the junction held 17 bases outside the gene matches. This CDR3 is CASSSGGGIGTGGITEAFF. The CDR3 bases are TGCGCCAGCAGCTCGGGAGGAGGGATCGGGACAGGGGGTATCACTGAAGCTTTCTTT.

In its sample, this clone was seen once. The chain is built from TRBV19 and TRBJ2-2, with 10 bases aligning to TRBD2. This CDR3 is 14 amino acids long. CDR1 is LNHDA and CDR2 is SQIVND in the germline V gene (reference sequence). The ends lost 5 bases at V and 3 bases at J; junction bases unmatched: 0. The CDR3 region is CASSLAGDTGELFF. CDR3 coding DNA: TGTGCCAGTAGTCTAGCGGGGGACACCGGGGAGCTGTTTTTT.

The V call is TRBV11-2, the J call TRBJ2-1; 12 positions match TRBD2. CDR1 SGHAT and CDR2 FQNNGV come from the germline V gene. J lost 9 bases, V lost 7 bases, and 13 bases had no gene match. The CDR3 is made up of 16 amino acids. CDR3 in amino acids: CASILTWTSGKSEQFF. CDR3 nucleotides: TGTGCCAGCATTCTCACTTGGACTAGCGGGAAGAGTGAGCAGTTCTTC.

J is TRBJ2-1 and V is TRBV29-1; D may correspond to TRBD1 or TRBD2 (5 bases each). The length of the CDR3 is 11 residues. V was clipped by 7 bases and J by 5 bases, with 9 bases between them. Germline CDR1 reads SQVTM; CDR2 reads ANQGSEA. CDR3 sequence: CSGGLNNEQFF. The CDR3 DNA follows: TGCAGCGGGGGGTTGAACAATGAGCAGTTCTTC.

J is TRBJ2-7 and V is TRBV30; D perhaps matches TRBD1 (6 bases). V was cut by 3 bases and J by 3 bases, with 12 bases left in between. The length of the CDR3 is 13 residues. Germline V gene data show CDR1 as GTSNPN and CDR2 as SVGIG (reference sequence). The DNA for the CDR3 is TGTGCCTGGAGGCGGACAGAGAACTACGAGCAGTACTTC. Translating gives CAWRRTENYEQYF.

The V and J genes are TRBV11-2 and TRBJ2-7; D gene uncertain. Germline loops: CDR1 SGHAT, CDR2 FQNNGV. V gave up 5 bases and J gave up 4 bases, with 3 bases separating them. The CDR3 extends over 10 amino acids. CDR3 region: CASSNYEQYF. DNA of the CDR3: TGTGCCAGCAGCAATTACGAGCAGTACTTC. The full variable domain, in which reference TRBV11-2 and TRBJ2-7 provide the parts outside the CDR3, is EAGVAQSPRYKIIEKRQSVAFWCNPISGHATLYWYQQILGQGPKLLIQFQNNGVVDDSQLPKDRFSAERLKGVDSTLKIQPAKLEDSAVYLCASSNYEQYFGPGTRLTVT.

In its sample, this clone was seen once. The gene calls are TRBV7-9 and TRBJ2-3; 10 positions match TRBD1. J gave up 3 bases and V 7 bases, and 4 bases lay outside the gene matches. Per the germline V gene, CDR1 is SEHNR and CDR2 is FQNEAQ (reference sequence). The CDR3 is 14 amino acids. CDR3 sequence (DNA): TGTGCCAGCACCGGGACAGGGGAGACAGATACGCAGTATTTT. The encoded protein is CASTGTGETDTQYF.

J is TRBJ2-3 and V is TRBV14; D is unresolved. The CDR3 contains 14 residues. Trimming removed 0 bases at V and 7 bases at J, with 11 bases between. CDR1 and CDR2 from the germline V gene are SGHDN and FVKESK. CDR3 nucleotides: TGTGCCAGCAGCCAAGATTTAGGAGTGTATACGCAGTATTTT. As protein: CASSQDLGVYTQYF.

V is TRBV19 and J is TRBJ1-1, with D possibly TRBD1 on 5 matching bases. There are 17 residues in the CDR3. Per the germline V gene, CDR1 is LNHDA and CDR2 is SQIVND (reference sequence). Trimming stripped 5 bases from V and 4 bases from J, with 23 bases between. CDR3 in amino acids: CASSGRHSVGVGTEAFF. CDR3 DNA: TGTGCCAGTAGTGGCCGACATAGTGTGGGGGTCGGCACTGAAGCTTTCTTT.

This clone was detected many times. V usage is TRBV6-1 and J usage is TRBJ2-7; 11 bases line up with TRBD2. The CDR3 runs 16 residues. V was pared by 4 bases and J by 2 bases, with 7 bases of the junction left unmatched. The germline V gene has CDR1 MNHNS and CDR2 SASEGT. The CDR3 protein is CASSGDSGRATYEQYF. The CDR3 DNA sequence: TGTGCCAGCAGTGGGGATAGCGGGAGGGCCACCTACGAGCAGTACTTC.

The sample holds many counts of this clone. The chain links TRBV27 to TRBJ1-5, with TRBD1 matching over 7 bases. Germline CDR1 is MNHEY and CDR2 is SMNVEV (reference sequence). The CDR3 totals 14 residues. J was trimmed by 7 bases and V by 4 bases; bases with no gene match: 7. The CDR3 here is CASSSLGGGQPQHF. Here the CDR3 DNA reads TGTGCCAGCAGTTCCTTAGGGGGCGGACAGCCCCAGCATTTT.

This clone came up once. The CDR3 region has the DNA TGTGCCAGCAGCGCCGCTACGAGCTCCTACAATGAGCAGTTCTTC. This codes for CASSAATSSYNEQFF. The V and J genes are TRBV5-4 and TRBJ2-1, with D uncertain. This CDR3 comprises 15 residues. The germline CDR1 and CDR2 sequences are SGHNT and YYREEE (reference sequence). The germline V and J ends were trimmed by 4 bases and 0 bases, with 11 bases remaining between them.